The present TCR beta chain was sequenced within a study of T cells in Graves' hyperthyroidism and ophthalmopathy. The J segment lost 2 bases and the V segment lost 3 bases, leaving 18 bases of the junction unmatched. Germline V gene lookup returns CDR1 DFQATT and CDR2 SNEGSKA (reference sequence). CDR3 length: 19 residues. Stability of Graves' hyperthyroidism was defined as absent ophthalmopathy progression within 18 months. Patients aged 18 to 65 had newly diagnosed hyperthyroidism lasting under 2 months. The diagnoses drew upon clinical symptoms, serum thyroxine and TRAb, thyroid ultrasound and orbital computed tomography. There were TCR beta CDR3 regions amplified from RNA transcripts. With the HTBI primer set, the TCR CDR3 went through a first round of RT-PCR. TCRdb called the multiplex PCR reads again in MiXCR, with one record for every CDR3 protein. The sample lists approximately 430,000 distinct CDR3 sequences, 15% to 18% seen once, with roughly 8% in the top ten.

Turning to this clonotype: The antigen is undetermined.

Study-wide results and caveats: It was a median about 6.5 months before onset that the model predicted ophthalmopathy.

The sequence was collected from a woman aged 18-29 years with Graves' hyperthyroidism. The rearrangement joins TRBV20-1 to TRBJ2-5, with 10 bases that match TRBD2. The sequencing sample was made of blood. The DNA for the CDR3 is TGCAGTGCTAGCAAGCCCCGGTACTCTAGCGGGGGACTGCAAGAGACCCAGTACTTC. This codes for CSASKPRYSSGGLQETQYF.